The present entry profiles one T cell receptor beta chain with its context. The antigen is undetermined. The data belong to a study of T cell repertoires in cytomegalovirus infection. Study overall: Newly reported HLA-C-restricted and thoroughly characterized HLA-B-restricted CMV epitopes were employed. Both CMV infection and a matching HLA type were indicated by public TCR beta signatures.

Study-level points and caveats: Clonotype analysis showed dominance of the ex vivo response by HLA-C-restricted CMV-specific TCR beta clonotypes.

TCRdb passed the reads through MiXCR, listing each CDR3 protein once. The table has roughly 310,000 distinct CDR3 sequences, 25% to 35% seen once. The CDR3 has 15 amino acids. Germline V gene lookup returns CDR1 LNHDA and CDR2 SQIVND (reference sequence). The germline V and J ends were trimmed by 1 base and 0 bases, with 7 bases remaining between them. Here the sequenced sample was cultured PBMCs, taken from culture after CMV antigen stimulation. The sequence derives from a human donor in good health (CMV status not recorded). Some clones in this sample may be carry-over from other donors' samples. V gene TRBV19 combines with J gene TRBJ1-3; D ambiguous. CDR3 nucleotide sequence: TGTGCCAGTAGTATAGGAAGCATCTCTGGAAACACCATATATTTT. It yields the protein CASSIGSISGNTIYF. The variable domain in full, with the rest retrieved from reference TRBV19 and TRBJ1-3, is DGGITQSPKYLFRKEGQNVTLSCEQNLNHDAMYWYRQDPGQGLRLIYYSQIVNDFQKGDIAEGYSVSREKKESFPLTVTSAQKNPTAFYLCASSIGSISGNTIYFGEGSWLTVV.